What follows describes a single T cell receptor (beta chain). Antigen specificity is unknown. The record originates from a study of T cell responses to AZD1222 COVID-19 vaccine. The study, taken as a whole, reports: White British ancestry dominated among donors, who included more females, and clonal diversity was possibly underestimated.

The V end was cut by 0 bases, the J end by 4 bases, with 13 bases between. CDR1 and CDR2 (germline): ENHRY, SYGVKD. CDR3 length: 16 amino acids. Only in-frame clones appear in the TCRdb table, and some are missing; sequencing was by immunoSEQ multiplex PCR. The sample yields about 220,000 clones, more than 85% seen once. This TCR derives from an adult in good health. The J gene is TRBJ2-1, the V gene TRBV10-3; D possibly corresponds to TRBD1 (5 bases). The source material was peripheral blood, sampled on day 0 of MenACWY control vaccination. CDR3 coding DNA: TGTGCCATCAGTGAGTCGGAAGACAGCCCGTACAATGAGCAGTTCTTC. Translating gives CAISESEDSPYNEQFF.